The 3 T cell receptor beta chains below all came from one sample that was sequenced in a study of beta chain features in type 1 diabetes. The entirety of the isolated RNA underwent reverse transcription, so expressed TCRB transcripts were sequenced. Assay used: immunoSEQ multiplex PCR; TCRdb lists only in-frame clones, some missing. This table has 680,000 or so clones, around 15% appearing once. The material sequenced was naive CD4+ T cells from blood. Receptor source: a man aged 18 to 29 in good health.

This clone has more than one count but fewer than ten. V is TRBV7-2 and J is TRBJ1-4; TRBD1 is a possible D gene (5 bases). Germline V gene data show CDR1 as SGHTA and CDR2 as FQGNSA. The V and J ends lost 7 bases and 8 bases respectively, with 26 bases between them. This CDR3 contains 17 residues. The CDR3 loop reads CASTNRAIRRRGEKLFF. The CDR3 nucleotides are TGTGCCAGCACCAATCGGGCCATACGACGACGGGGGGAAAAACTGTTTTTT.

This clone appeared a few times. J is TRBJ2-4 and V is TRBV21-1; the D call in the table, TRBD2, was not verified against the DNA. TRBV21-1 is a pseudogene. There are 19 residues in the CDR3. The CDR3 DNA sequence: TGTGCCAGCAGCAAAGAGATAGGGCGGGAGGCCCTAGCCAAAAACATTCAGTACTTC. Translation: CASSKEIGREALAKNIQYF.

V usage is TRBV18 and J usage is TRBJ2-7, with D hard to call. V shed 1 base and J shed 0 bases, with 13 bases lying between them. Germline-derived CDR1 and CDR2 are KGHSH and LQKENI. CDR3 length: 16 residues. The CDR3 loop reads CASSPLIIDGSYEQYF. The CDR3 DNA follows: TGTGCCAGCTCACCACTTATCATTGACGGCTCCTACGAGCAGTACTTC.